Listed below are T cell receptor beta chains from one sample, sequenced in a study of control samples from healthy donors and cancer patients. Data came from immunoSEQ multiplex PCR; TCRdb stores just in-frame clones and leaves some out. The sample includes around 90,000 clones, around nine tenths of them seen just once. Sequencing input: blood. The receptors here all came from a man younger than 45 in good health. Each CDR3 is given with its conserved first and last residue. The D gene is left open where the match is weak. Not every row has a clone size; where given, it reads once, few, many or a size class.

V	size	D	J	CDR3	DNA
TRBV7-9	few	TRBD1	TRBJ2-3	CASSFGGTGVDTQYF	TGTGCCAGCAGCTTTGGCGGGACAGGGGTAGATACGCAGTATTTT
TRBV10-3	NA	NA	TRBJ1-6	CAISETGQYNSPLHF	TGTGCCATCAGTGAAACGGGACAATATAATTCACCCCTCCACTTT
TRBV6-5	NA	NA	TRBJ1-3	CASSYGPISGNTIYF	TGTGCCAGCAGTTACGGCCCGATCTCTGGAAACACCATATATTTT
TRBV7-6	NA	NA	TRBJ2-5	CASSAGLQTQYF	TGTGCCAGCAGCGCAGGGTTACAGACCCAGTACTTC
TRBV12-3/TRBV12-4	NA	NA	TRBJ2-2	CASSFTGELFF	TGTGCCAGCAGTTTTACCGGGGAGCTGTTTTTT
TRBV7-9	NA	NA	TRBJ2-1	CASSLSLAENEQFF	TGTGCCAGCAGCTTATCGTTAGCGGAGAATGAGCAGTTCTTC
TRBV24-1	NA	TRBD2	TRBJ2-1	CATGLAGGNYNEQFF	TGTGCCACCGGACTAGCGGGGGGGAACTACAATGAGCAGTTCTTC
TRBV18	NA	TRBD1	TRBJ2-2	CASSQRGTGGTGELFF	TGTGCCAGCTCACAACGAGGGACAGGAGGAACCGGGGAGCTGTTTTTT
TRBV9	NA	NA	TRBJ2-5	CASSVYTGAGETQYF	TGTGCCAGCAGCGTATACACGGGGGCGGGAGAGACCCAGTACTTC
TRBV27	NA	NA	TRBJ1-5	CASRTGGPSNQPQHF	TGTGCCAGCAGGACCGGGGGCCCTAGCAATCAGCCCCAGCATTTT
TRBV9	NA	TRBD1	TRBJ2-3	CASSPRTGYRVTQYF	TGTGCCAGCAGCCCCAGGACAGGGTATAGGGTTACGCAGTATTTT
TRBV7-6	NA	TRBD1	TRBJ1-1	CASSPGTGGYTEAFF	TGTGCCAGCAGCCCTGGGACAGGGGGGTACACTGAAGCTTTCTTT
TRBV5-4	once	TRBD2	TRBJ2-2	CASSPAGLAGGPTGELFF	TGTGCCAGCAGCCCGGCCGGACTAGCGGGGGGGCCGACCGGGGAGCTGTTTTTT
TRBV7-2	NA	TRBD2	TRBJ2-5	CASSSAGVQETQYF	TGTGCCAGCAGCTCCGCGGGGGTCCAAGAGACCCAGTACTTC
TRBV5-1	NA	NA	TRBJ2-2	CASSPARGAINTGELFF	TGCGCCAGCAGCCCCGCAAGGGGGGCTATTAACACCGGGGAGCTGTTTTTT
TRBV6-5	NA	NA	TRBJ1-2	CASSTSTRNYGYTF	NA